This TCR beta chain was observed in a study of Ad26.COV2.S vaccination and SARS-CoV-2 variants. The CDR3 length is 16 residues. Germline-derived CDR1 and CDR2 are MGHRA and YSYEKL. V dropped 0 bases and J dropped 1 base, with 13 bases sitting between them. Produced via immunoSEQ multiplex PCR; TCRdb's table is partial and in-frame only. The sample carries roughly 380,000 clones, 88% recorded once. Described treatment: some 19 received Ad26.COV2.S at low or high dose, single or two shots; about 5 received placebo; per-sample allocation not given. Collection of the samples took place on day 63 after the first injection of vaccine or placebo.

The V gene is TRBV4-1, the J gene TRBJ2-7, with D hard to call. This specimen consisted of peripheral blood, obtained in a trial of Ad26.COV2.S vaccine versus placebo. The origin of this receptor is a person between 18 and 65 years old who received the Ad26.COV2.S COVID-19 vaccine or a placebo. Here the CDR3 reads CASSQESVGRSYEQYF. The CDR3 DNA reads as TGCGCCAGCAGCCAAGAATCGGTTGGGCGATCCTACGAGCAGTACTTC.